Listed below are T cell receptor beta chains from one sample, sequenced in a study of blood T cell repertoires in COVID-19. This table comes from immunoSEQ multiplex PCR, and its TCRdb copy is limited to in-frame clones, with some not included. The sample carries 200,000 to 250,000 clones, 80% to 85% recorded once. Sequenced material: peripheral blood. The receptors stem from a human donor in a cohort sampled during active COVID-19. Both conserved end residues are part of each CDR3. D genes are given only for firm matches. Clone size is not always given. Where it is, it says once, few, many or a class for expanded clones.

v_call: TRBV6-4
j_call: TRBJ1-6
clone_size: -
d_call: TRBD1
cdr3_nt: TGTGCCAGCAGTGCTGAGGGGGCGCCCTATAATTCACCCCTCCACTTT
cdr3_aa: CASSAEGAPYNSPLHF

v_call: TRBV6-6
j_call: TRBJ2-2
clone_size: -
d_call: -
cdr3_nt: TGTGCCAGCAGTTATGAGGGAGTCGGGTACGGGGAGCTGTTTTTT
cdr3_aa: CASSYEGVGYGELFF

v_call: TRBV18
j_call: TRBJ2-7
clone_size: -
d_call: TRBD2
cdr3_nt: TGTGCCAGCTCACGTACTAGCGGAGACTCCTACGAGCAGTACTTC
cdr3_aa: CASSRTSGDSYEQYF

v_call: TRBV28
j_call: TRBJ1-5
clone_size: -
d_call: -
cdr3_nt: TGTGCCAGCAGTTGGGGCAGCAATCAGCCCCAGCATTTT
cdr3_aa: CASSWGSNQPQHF

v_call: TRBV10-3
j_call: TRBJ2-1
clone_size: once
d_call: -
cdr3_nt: TGTGCCATCAGTGAGTCTTGGCTGGTCGAGCAGTTCTTC
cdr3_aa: CAISESWLVEQFF

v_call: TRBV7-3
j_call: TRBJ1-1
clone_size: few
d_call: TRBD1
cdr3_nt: TGTGCCAGCAGTTCAGGGGGCACTGAAGCTTTCTTT
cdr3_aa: CASSSGGTEAFF

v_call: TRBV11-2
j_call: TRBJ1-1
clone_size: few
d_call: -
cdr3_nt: TGTGCCAGCAGCTTAGAGCGTGACACTGAAGCTTTCTTT
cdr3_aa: CASSLERDTEAFF

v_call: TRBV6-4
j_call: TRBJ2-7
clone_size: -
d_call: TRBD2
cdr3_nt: TGTGCCAGCAGTGAAAGACTAGCGGGAGTTTACGAGCAGTACTTC
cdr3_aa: CASSERLAGVYEQYF

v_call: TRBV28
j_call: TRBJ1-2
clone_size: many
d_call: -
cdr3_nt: TGTGCCAGCAGTTTTAATGGGGCTGGCTACACCTTC
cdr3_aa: CASSFNGAGYTF

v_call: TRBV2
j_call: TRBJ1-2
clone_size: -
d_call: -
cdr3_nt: TGTGCCAGCAGTGATCGCGGACAGAACAACTATGGCTACACCTTC
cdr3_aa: CASSDRGQNNYGYTF

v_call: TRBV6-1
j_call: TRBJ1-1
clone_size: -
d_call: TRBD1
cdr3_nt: TGTGCCAGCAGTGAACCGGGACAGGGCTTCGATGAAGCTTTCTTT
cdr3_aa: CASSEPGQGFDEAFF

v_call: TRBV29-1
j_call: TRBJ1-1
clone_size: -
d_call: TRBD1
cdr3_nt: TGCAGCGCCGAGACAGGGGCGTCTGAAGCTTTCTTT
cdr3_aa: CSAETGASEAFF

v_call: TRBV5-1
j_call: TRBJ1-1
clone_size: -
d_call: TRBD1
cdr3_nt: TGCGCCAGCAGCGTATCGGGACAGCTTAACACTGAAGCTTTCTTT
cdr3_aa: CASSVSGQLNTEAFF

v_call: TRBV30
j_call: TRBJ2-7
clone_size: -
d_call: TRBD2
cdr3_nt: TGTGCCTGGAGTGTACCCGGGGGGTGGTACGAGCAGTACTTC
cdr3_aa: CAWSVPGGWYEQYF

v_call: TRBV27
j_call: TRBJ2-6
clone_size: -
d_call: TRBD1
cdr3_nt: TGTGCCAGCAGTTTCACAGGGGTTCTCTCTGGGGCCAACGTCCTGACTTTC
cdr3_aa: CASSFTGVLSGANVLTF

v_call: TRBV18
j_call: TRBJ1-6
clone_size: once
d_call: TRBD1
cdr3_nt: TGTGCCAGCTCGGACAGGGTGGCCTATAATTCACCCCTCCACTTT
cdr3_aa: CASSDRVAYNSPLHF

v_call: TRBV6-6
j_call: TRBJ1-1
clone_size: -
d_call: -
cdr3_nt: TGTGCCATCTCGGGCGCGGGAGCTTTCTTT
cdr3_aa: CAISGAGAFF

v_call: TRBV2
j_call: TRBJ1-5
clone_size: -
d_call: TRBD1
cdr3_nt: TGTGCCAGCAGTTACAGGGGTGACCCTAATCAGCCCCAGCATTTT
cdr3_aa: CASSYRGDPNQPQHF

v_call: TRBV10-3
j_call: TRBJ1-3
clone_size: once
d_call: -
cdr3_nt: TGTGCCATCAGGGCCGGGCCAGGGGCAGGAAACACCATATATTTT
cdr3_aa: CAIRAGPGAGNTIYF

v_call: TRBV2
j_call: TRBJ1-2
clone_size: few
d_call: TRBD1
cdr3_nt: TGTGCCAGCAGCGCCACCGGGACAGGGTATGGCTACACCTTC
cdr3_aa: CASSATGTGYGYTF

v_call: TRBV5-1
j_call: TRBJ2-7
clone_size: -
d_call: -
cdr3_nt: TGCGCCAGCAGCTTAAGTCAGGGGTCCAACGAGCAGTACTTC
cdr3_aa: CASSLSQGSNEQYF

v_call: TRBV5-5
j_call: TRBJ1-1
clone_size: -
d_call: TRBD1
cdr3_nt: TGTGCCAGCAGCTTACAGGGGGCGTACTACACTGAAGCTTTCTTT
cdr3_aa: CASSLQGAYYTEAFF

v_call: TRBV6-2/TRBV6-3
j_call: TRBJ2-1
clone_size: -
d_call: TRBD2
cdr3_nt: TGTGCCAGCAGTTACTCCCGGACTAGCGGGAGGGCCAATGAGCAGTTCTTC
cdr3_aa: CASSYSRTSGRANEQFF

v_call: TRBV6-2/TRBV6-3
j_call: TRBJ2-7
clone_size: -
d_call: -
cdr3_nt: TGTGCCAGCAGTTACTCCTACTCCTACGAGCAGTACTTC
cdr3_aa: CASSYSYSYEQYF

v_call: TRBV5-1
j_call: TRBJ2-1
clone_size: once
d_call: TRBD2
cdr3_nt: TGCGCCAGCAGCTGGACTAGCGGGAGGTACAATGAGCAGTTCTTC
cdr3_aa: CASSWTSGRYNEQFF

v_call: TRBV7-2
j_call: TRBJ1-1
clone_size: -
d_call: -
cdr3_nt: TGTGCCAGCAGCTTAGCAGGGGCCCAGGGAGAAGCTTTCTTT
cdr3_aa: CASSLAGAQGEAFF

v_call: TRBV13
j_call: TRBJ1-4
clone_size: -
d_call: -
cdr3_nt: TGTGCCAGCAGCTTAGGCAACCGGGGAACTAATGAAAAACTGTTTTTT
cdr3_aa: CASSLGNRGTNEKLFF

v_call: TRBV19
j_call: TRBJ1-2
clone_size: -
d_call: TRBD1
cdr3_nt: TGTGCCAGTAGGCTCTCCGGGACAGCTAACTATGGCTACACCTTC
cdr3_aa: CASRLSGTANYGYTF

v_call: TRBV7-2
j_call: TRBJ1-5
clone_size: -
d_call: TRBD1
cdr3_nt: TGTGCCAGCGCGGGACAGGGCGACCAGCCCCAGCATTTT
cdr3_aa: CASAGQGDQPQHF

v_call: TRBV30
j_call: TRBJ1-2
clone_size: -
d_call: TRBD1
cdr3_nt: TGTGCCTGGAGCCAAGACAGGGGCAACGGCTACACCTTC
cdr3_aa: CAWSQDRGNGYTF

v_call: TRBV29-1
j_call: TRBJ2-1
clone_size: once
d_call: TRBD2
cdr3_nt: TGCAGCGTCGTAGCGGGATTGCATGAGCAGTTCTTC
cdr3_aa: CSVVAGLHEQFF

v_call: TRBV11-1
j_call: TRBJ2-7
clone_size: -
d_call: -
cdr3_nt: TGTGCCAGCACCCCGAACAGGGACGAGCAGTACTTC
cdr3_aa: CASTPNRDEQYF

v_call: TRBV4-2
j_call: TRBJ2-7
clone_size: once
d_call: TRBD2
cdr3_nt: TGTGCCAGCAGCCAAGGGCCGGGACTAGCGGATTACGAGCAGTACTTC
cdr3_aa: CASSQGPGLADYEQYF

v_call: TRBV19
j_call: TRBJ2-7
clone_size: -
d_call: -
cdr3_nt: TGTGCCAGCTCTGACACCGGGAGAAACTACGAGCAGTACTTC
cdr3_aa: CASSDTGRNYEQYF

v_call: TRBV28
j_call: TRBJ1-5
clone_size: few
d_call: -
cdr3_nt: TGTGCCAGCAGTCCCACGCGGGGCGCGGGCAATCAGCCCCAGCATTTT
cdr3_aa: CASSPTRGAGNQPQHF

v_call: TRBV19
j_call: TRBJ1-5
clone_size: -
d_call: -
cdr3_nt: TGTGCCAGTAGTATAGGTCAGAATAGCAATCAGCCCCAGCATTTT
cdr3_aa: CASSIGQNSNQPQHF

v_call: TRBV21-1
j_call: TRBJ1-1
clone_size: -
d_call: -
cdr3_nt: TGTGCCAGCATTCGACAGGTGGGAACTGAAGCTTTCTTT
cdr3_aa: CASIRQVGTEAFF

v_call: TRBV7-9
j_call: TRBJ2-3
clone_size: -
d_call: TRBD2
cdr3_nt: TGTGCCAGCAGTTCCCCCCCTAGCGGGAGTCTTTCAGATACGCAGTATTTT
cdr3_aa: CASSSPPSGSLSDTQYF

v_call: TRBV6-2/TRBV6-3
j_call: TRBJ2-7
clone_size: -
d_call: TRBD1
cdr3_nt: TGTGCCAGCAGTCCCCGGGACAGCGGCGTCTACGAGCAGTACTTC
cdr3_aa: CASSPRDSGVYEQYF

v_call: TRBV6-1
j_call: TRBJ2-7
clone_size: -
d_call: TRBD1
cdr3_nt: TGTGCCAGCAGTGACACCGGGACAGGGGTACACGAGCAGTACTTC
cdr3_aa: CASSDTGTGVHEQYF

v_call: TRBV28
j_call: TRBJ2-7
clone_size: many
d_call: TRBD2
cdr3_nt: TGTGCCAGCCTCGAAAGCGGGAGGCCCTACGAGCAGTACTTC
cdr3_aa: CASLESGRPYEQYF

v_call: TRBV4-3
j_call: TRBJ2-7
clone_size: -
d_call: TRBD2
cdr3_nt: TGCGCCAGCAGCCAGACTAGCGGGCTTAGCTCCTACGAGCAGTACTTC
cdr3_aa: CASSQTSGLSSYEQYF

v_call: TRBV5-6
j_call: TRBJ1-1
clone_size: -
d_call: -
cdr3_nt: TGTGCCAGCAGCTTGGCGCCAGGGAAAGCTTTCTTT
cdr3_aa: CASSLAPGKAFF

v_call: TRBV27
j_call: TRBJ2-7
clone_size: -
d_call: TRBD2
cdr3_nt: TGTGCCAGCAGTTTCGGCGGGAGAGCCCACGAGCAGTACTTC
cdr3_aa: CASSFGGRAHEQYF

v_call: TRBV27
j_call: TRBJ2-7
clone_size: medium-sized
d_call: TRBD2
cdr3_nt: TGTGCCAGCAGCATCCGTAGCGGGATGGACGAGCAGTACTTC
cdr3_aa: CASSIRSGMDEQYF

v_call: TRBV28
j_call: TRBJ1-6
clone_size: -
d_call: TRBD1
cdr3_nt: TGTGCCAGCAGTGACAGGACAGGGCGGAATTCACCCCTCCACTTT
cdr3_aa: CASSDRTGRNSPLHF

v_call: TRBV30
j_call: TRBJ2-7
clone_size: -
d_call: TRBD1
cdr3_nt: TGTGCCTGGAGTGTACTGGGGACAGGGCTCTACGAGCAGTACTTC
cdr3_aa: CAWSVLGTGLYEQYF

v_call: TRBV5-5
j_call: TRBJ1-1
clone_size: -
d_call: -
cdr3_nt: TGTGCCAGCAGCTTGGGACAGGCGAACACTGAAGCTTTCTTT
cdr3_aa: CASSLGQANTEAFF

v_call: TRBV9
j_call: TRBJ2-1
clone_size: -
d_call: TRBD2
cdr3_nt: TGTGCCAGCAGCGTAGCTGATCGTATGGAGCGGGAGGGGGCCAATGAGCAGTTCTTC
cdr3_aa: CASSVADRMEREGANEQFF

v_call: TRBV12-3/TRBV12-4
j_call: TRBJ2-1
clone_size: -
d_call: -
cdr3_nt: TGTGCCAGCGGAGGGGCACAGCAGTTCTTC
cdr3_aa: CASGGAQQFF

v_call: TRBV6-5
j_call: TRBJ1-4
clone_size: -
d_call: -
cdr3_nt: TGTGCCAGCTGTCCGGGGGGGGCGCGCGAAAAACTGTTTTTT
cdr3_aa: CASCPGGAREKLFF

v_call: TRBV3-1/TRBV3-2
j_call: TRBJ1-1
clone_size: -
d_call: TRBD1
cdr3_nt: TGTGCCAGCAGCCGGGGGACAGGGAACACTGAAGCTTTCTTT
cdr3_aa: CASSRGTGNTEAFF

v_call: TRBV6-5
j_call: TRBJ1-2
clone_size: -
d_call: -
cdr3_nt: TGTGCCGGCAGGGTGGGCAAAAACTATGGCTACACCTTC
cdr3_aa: CAGRVGKNYGYTF

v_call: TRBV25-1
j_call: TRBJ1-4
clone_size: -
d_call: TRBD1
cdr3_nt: TGTGCCAGCAGTGACGAGACAGGGCATGAAAAACTGTTTTTT
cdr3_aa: CASSDETGHEKLFF

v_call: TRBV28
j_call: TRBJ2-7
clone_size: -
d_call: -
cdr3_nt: TGTGCCAGCCAAGAAACGGGAGACTACGAGCAGTACTTC
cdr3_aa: CASQETGDYEQYF

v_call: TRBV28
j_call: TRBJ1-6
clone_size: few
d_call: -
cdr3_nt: TGTGCCAGCAGTTTATTGATATCGGCCCTCCACTTT
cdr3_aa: CASSLLISALHF

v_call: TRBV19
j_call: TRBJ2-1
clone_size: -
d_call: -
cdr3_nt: TGTGCCAGTAGTACCCTTCGGGGGTCACTAATCTTCGTTGAGCAGTTCTTC
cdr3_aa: CASSTLRGSLIFVEQFF

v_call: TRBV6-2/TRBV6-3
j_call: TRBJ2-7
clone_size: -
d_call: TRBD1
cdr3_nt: TGTGCCAGCAGCAGGGGACAGGGGCCCTACGAGCAGTACTTC
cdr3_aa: CASSRGQGPYEQYF

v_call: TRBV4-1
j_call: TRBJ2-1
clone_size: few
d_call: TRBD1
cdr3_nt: TGCGCCAGCAGCCCTCGACAGGGGTCCTACAATGAGCAGTTCTTC
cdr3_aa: CASSPRQGSYNEQFF